This T cell receptor beta chain comes out of a study of T cell repertoires in cytomegalovirus infection. This clonotype was seen many times. The target antigen is unknown. TCRdb reprocessed the reads with MiXCR, giving one entry per CDR3 protein. The sample consists of approximately 1,000,000 distinct CDR3 sequences, under 40% of them appearing once. The sequence derives from a human donor in good health (CMV status not recorded). Some clones in this sample may be carry-over from other donors' samples. Sample: cultured CD8+ T cells from PBMCs, taken from culture after CMV antigen stimulation.

Here the CDR3 DNA reads TGTGCCAGCAGCTCGTGGGGGACAGGGCAGGCAGATACGCAGTATTTT. This translates into CASSSWGTGQADTQYF. The V call is TRBV7-6, the J call TRBJ2-3; TRBD1 agrees at 9 bases. The CDR3 has 16 amino acids. Germline CDR1 and CDR2: SGHVS and FNYEAQ. V dropped 4 bases and J dropped 4; count of bases not matched to a gene: 9.